Detailed here is one T cell receptor (beta chain). Its antigen is unidentified. How the authors handled the data: Filtering differed for immunoSEQ, which gave only junction sequences without quality scores. The repertoire was sequenced with immunoSEQ multiplex PCR; TCRdb's copy has only in-frame clones and lacks some. V and J calls and clone size are those listed in that table; D and trimming were worked out from the DNA. The sample lists around 2.1 million clones, 95% occurring once. The source of the sample is a study of shared clonotypes between healthy human individuals. Losses at the gene ends were 5 bases for V and 3 bases for J; bases not matched to a gene: 9. The CDR3 covers 15 residues. Germline V lookup: CDR1 LNHDA, CDR2 SQIVND (reference sequence). Overall study findings and caveats: Across a few donors, naive CD4 shared roughly 5%, naive CD8 more than 3%, memory CD4 approximately 2.5%, memory CD8 0.4% to 0.5%.

Splitting the CD4+ cells yielded a CD45RA+ naive subset and a CD45RA-negative memory subset. The rearrangement uses TRBV19 and TRBJ1-2; 7 bases agree with TRBD1. Sequenced input: naive CD4+ T cells sorted from blood. Sample subset: CD45RA+ positively selected. The TCR comes from a young man in good health. The CDR3 loop reads CASSYSAGGDYGYTF. DNA of the CDR3: TGTGCCAGTAGTTATTCCGCAGGGGGGGACTATGGCTACACCTTC.